This record covers a single T cell receptor (beta chain). The data stem from a study of blood T cell repertoires in COVID-19. In the study overall: Samples representing acute and convalescent COVID-19 were sourced from the United States, Italy and Spain. In each case, the material was cDNA or gDNA derived from T cells, B-cell-depleted T cells, or PBMCs.

V lost 1 base, J lost 4 bases, and 13 bases lay in between. The CDR3 consists of 15 residues. Germline CDR1 and CDR2: MNHNS and SASEGT. Methods used by the authors: Reference gene primer amplification gave estimated nucleated cell counts. Using immunoSEQ multiplex PCR, the repertoire was profiled, and TCRdb retains in-frame clones only, with some absent. The DNA gave D and trimming, while V, J and clone size come from that table. This sample yields about 73,000 clones, of which approximately 80% are seen a single time; 2.5% belongs to the top ten. The TCR sequence derives from a man at least 80 years old with active or convalescent COVID-19. Sequenced input: peripheral blood. V usage is TRBV6-1 and J usage is TRBJ1-2; TRBD1 might be the D (5 bases). CDR3 sequence (DNA): TGTGCCAGCAGTGAAGGGAGAGGACAACTCTATGGCTACACCTTC. Translated: CASSEGRGQLYGYTF.